This passage covers 16 T cell receptor beta chains from one sample sequenced in a study of blood T cell repertoires in COVID-19 (dated by TCRdb to the early 2020s). The protocol used for the library was the immunoSEQ multiplex PCR assay. In its TCRdb copy, this immuneACCESS table keeps in-frame sequences only and misses some clones. Where compared with another copy, unresolved V genes explain less than half of these, and the others have no known cause. The sample records 85,000 to 100,000 clones, 80% of which are singletons. The ten largest make up approximately 8.2% of the sample. Specimen: peripheral blood. The receptors originated from a man in his forties or fifties who had recovered from COVID-19.

The table lists this clone with a count of one. The CDR3 region has the DNA TGTGCCAGCAGTTTGGGTCCTAGCACCTACGAGCAGTACTTC. Translating gives CASSLGPSTYEQYF. The rearrangement joins TRBV6-2 or TRBV6-3 to TRBJ2-7; D is possibly TRBD2 (5 bases). The V gene's germline CDR1 is MNHEY and CDR2 SVGEGT. This CDR3 is 14 amino acids long. The germline V and J ends were trimmed by 4 bases and 2 bases, with 12 bases remaining between them.

The sample holds a few counts of this clone. The chain carries TRBV10-1 and TRBJ1-4; 7 positions agree with TRBD1. The CDR3 is 15 residues long. CDR1 is WNHNN, CDR2 SYGVQD, per germline (reference sequence). After removal of 2 bases from V and 0 bases from J, the junction contained 0 bases not matched to a gene. CDR3 bases: TGCGCCAGCAGTGAGGACAGGGCAACTAATGAAAAACTGTTTTTT. Protein sequence: CASSEDRATNEKLFF.

The V call is TRBV6-2 or TRBV6-3, the J call TRBJ2-5; weak D call: TRBD2 (5 bases). Germline V CDR1 and CDR2: MNHEY, SVGEGT. V gave up 2 bases and J gave up 11 bases, with 18 bases separating them. This CDR3 region has 14 residues. The CDR3 loop is CASSYGLSPTRQYF. The CDR3, as DNA: TGTGCCAGCAGTTACGGTCTATCCCCCACTAGACAGTACTTC.

The V and J genes are TRBV2 and TRBJ2-1; 10 nucleotides agree with TRBD1. V trimming: 7 bases; J trimming: 9 bases; junction bases outside the gene matches: 6. The germline gives CDR1 SNHLY, CDR2 FYNNEI. The CDR3 has 13 residues. The CDR3: CASTRTGGIEQFF. Written as DNA, the CDR3 is TGTGCCAGCACCAGGACAGGGGGGATTGAGCAGTTCTTC.

The chain is built from TRBV28 and TRBJ1-3; D uncertain. Per the germline V gene, CDR1 is MDHEN and CDR2 is SYDVKM. This CDR3 has 11 amino acids. Between the trimmed V and J ends, which lost 4 bases and 7 bases, there was a span of 5 bases. This CDR3 reads CASSSLNTIYF. DNA of the CDR3: TGTGCCAGCAGTTCCCTTAACACCATATATTTT.

This sequence joins TRBV30 and TRBJ1-4; TRBD1 agrees at 8 bases. The CDR3 extends over 14 amino acids. V gave up 3 bases and J gave up 5 bases; unmatched junction bases: 5. Germline lookup yields CDR1 GTSNPN and CDR2 SVGIG (reference sequence). CDR3 region: CAWSTDRENEKLFF. The CDR3 DNA follows: TGTGCCTGGAGCACGGACAGGGAAAATGAAAAACTGTTTTTT.

The J gene is TRBJ2-1, the V gene TRBV7-9; TRBD2 agrees at 9 bases. The CDR3 loop spans 14 amino acids. Germline V gene data show CDR1 as SEHNR and CDR2 as FQNEAQ (reference sequence). V lost 3 bases and J lost 3; bases outside the gene matches: 0. This CDR3 reads CASSFSGSYNEQFF. The CDR3 nucleotides are TGTGCCAGCAGCTTTAGCGGGAGCTACAATGAGCAGTTCTTC.

Turning to this clone: The junction differs from germline at one of its ends, possibly a read error. This chain uses TRBV6-5 with TRBJ1-4; tentatively, D is TRBD1 (6 bases). CDR1 is MNHEY, CDR2 SVGAGI, per germline. The CDR3 is 11 residues long. CDR3 residues: CASSLQGGRIF. Written as DNA, the CDR3 is TGTGCCAGCAGTCTACAGGGAGGGCGGATTTTT.

This clone was recorded once. This chain links TRBV5-1 with TRBJ2-3, with 12 bases lining up with TRBD2. Germline V CDR1 and CDR2: SGHRS, YFSETQ. The CDR3 runs 18 residues. The ends lost 0 bases at V and 7 bases at J; junction bases unmatched: 12. CDR3 coding DNA: TGCGCCAGCAGCTTGGAACTGGCTAGCGGGGGGGCCGGGCATACGCAGTATTTT. Amino acid sequence: CASSLELASGGAGHTQYF.

The chain recombines TRBV2 with TRBJ1-5; D call uncertain. The CDR3 is made up of 13 amino acids. V lost 3 bases and J 3 bases, leaving 6 bases between the germline ends. The germline CDR1 and CDR2 sequences are SNHLY and FYNNEI. The CDR3 spells CASSEADNQPQHF. In DNA, the CDR3 is TGTGCCAGCAGTGAGGCGGACAATCAGCCCCAGCATTTT.

This clone was observed a few times. V gene TRBV7-9 combines with J gene TRBJ1-6; D is possibly TRBD1 (5 bases). Trimming took off 5 bases at V and 6 bases at J, with 11 bases between the two ends. Germline-derived CDR1 and CDR2 are SEHNR and FQNEAQ (reference sequence). The CDR3 is 14 amino acids. CDR3 coding DNA: TGTGCCAGCAGCACGCGACAGTTTAATTCACCCCTCCACTTT. It encodes CASSTRQFNSPLHF.

J is TRBJ2-7 and V is TRBV3-1 (or the pseudogene TRBV3-2); possibly TRBD1 for D (6 bases). The V gene's germline CDR1 is LGHDT and CDR2 YNNKEL (reference sequence). Trimming shortened V by 3 bases and J by 1 base, and 10 bases separated the two germline ends. CDR3 length: 14 residues. CDR3 nucleotides: TGTGCCAGCAGCCATGGACAGCTTTCCTACGAGCAGTACTTC. This translates into CASSHGQLSYEQYF.

The chain joins TRBV5-4 to TRBJ2-3; TRBD1 is a possible D gene (6 bases). V shed 6 bases and J shed 4 bases, with 27 bases lying between them. Germline loops: CDR1 SGHNT, CDR2 YYREEE (reference sequence). The CDR3 extends over 18 amino acids. This CDR3 reads CASTTGIGLGRSADTQYF. DNA of the CDR3: TGTGCCAGCACCACAGGGATTGGGCTCGGCCGTTCGGCAGATACGCAGTATTTT.

The chain is built from TRBV5-1 and TRBJ1-1, with TRBD1 matching 7 bases. Germline CDR1 and CDR2: SGHRS and YFSETQ. The CDR3 consists of 15 residues. V lost 4 bases and J lost 5; bases outside the gene matches: 11. CDR3 in amino acids: CASSRDRGKGTEAFF. The CDR3, as DNA: TGCGCCAGCAGCCGGGACAGAGGTAAGGGAACTGAAGCTTTCTTT.

This sequence joins TRBV12-3 or TRBV12-4 and TRBJ1-5, with 7 nucleotides matching TRBD1. The CDR3 has 13 amino acids. Unmatched junction bases numbered 0, after V lost 1 base and J lost 6 bases. The CDR3 sequence: CASSLDRGQPQHF. The CDR3 nucleotides are TGTGCCAGCAGTTTAGACAGGGGTCAGCCCCAGCATTTT.

V is TRBV19 and J is TRBJ2-2; tentatively, D is TRBD1 (5 bases). The CDR3 has 14 residues. The germline V gene encodes CDR1 LNHDA and CDR2 SQIVND (reference sequence). V dropped 5 bases and J dropped 5 bases, with 12 bases sitting between them. CDR3 DNA: TGTGCCAGTAGTCCTCAAGCAGGGACCGGGGAGCTGTTTTTT. Its translation is CASSPQAGTGELFF.